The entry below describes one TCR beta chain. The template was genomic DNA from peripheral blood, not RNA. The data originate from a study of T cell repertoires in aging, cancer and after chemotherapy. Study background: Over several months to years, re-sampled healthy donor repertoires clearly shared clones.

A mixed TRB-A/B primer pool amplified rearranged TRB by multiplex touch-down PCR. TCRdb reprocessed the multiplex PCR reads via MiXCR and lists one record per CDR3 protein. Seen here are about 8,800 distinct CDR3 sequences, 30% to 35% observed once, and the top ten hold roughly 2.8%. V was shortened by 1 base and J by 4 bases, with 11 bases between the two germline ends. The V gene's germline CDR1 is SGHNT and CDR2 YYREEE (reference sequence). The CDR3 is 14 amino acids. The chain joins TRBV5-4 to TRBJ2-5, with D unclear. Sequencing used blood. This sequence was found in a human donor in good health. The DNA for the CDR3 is TGTGCCAGCAGCTTGAAGTCTGTCAGAGAGACCCAGTACTTC. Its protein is CASSLKSVRETQYF.